One and the same sample provided the 8 T cell receptor beta chains below, sequenced in a study of shared clonotypes between healthy human individuals (dated by TCRdb to the early 2020s). For the CD8 naive samples, CD45RO-negative cells were positively selected for CCR7, yielding a CD45RA+CCR7+ population from which TemRA cells were excluded. To prepare the library, the immunoSEQ multiplex PCR assay was applied. The source is immuneACCESS, and TCRdb retained only in-frame sequences with V and J called. Part of the clones is not carried over; for the studies checked, unresolved V genes explain less than half of this, and the remainder is unexplained. The table for this sample lists about 2.1 million clones; around 95% of them were counted only once. More than 1.5% of the sample lies in the top ten. Sequenced sample: naive CD8+ T cells from PBMCs. The cell subset or site label of this sample denotes: CD45RA+CCR7+. The receptors shown here come from a man aged 18 to 35 in good health. Some clones in this sample may be carry-over from other donors' samples.

The chain is built from TRBV18 and TRBJ2-5, with 9 bases matching TRBD2. CDR3 length equals 17 residues. Trimming cost V 1 base and J 1 base; bases outside gene matches: 7. Germline CDR1 reads KGHSH; CDR2 reads LQKENI. Here the CDR3 reads CASSPRHLAGLQETQYF. As DNA, the CDR3 is TGTGCCAGCTCACCACGCCACCTAGCGGGGCTCCAAGAGACCCAGTACTTC. Drawing the rest from reference TRBV18 and TRBJ2-5, the complete variable domain is NAGVMQNPRHLVRRRGQEARLRCSPMKGHSHVYWYRQLPEEGLKFMVYLQKENIIDESGMPKERFSAEFPKEGPSILRIQQVVRGDSAAYFCASSPRHLAGLQETQYFGPGTRLLVL.

In this sample, this clone turned up a few times. The V call is TRBV7-3, the J call TRBJ1-1; D unresolved. The ends were cut back, 3 bases at V and 3 bases at J, with 8 bases in the middle. The CDR3 is 13 amino acids. Germline V CDR1 and CDR2: SGHTA, FQGTGA. In DNA form, the CDR3 reads TGTGCCAGCAGCTTTTACTGGGACACTGAAGCTTTCTTT. It specifies CASSFYWDTEAFF.

J is TRBJ1-1 and V is TRBV27; D is possibly TRBD1 (5 bases). Trimming shortened V by 6 bases and J by 1 base, and 15 bases separated the two germline ends. Germline V gene sequence: CDR1 MNHEY, CDR2 SMNVEV (reference sequence). This CDR3 region has 15 residues. The CDR3 DNA follows: TGTGCCAGCAGATTTCGGGACGGGGAGAACACTGAAGCTTTCTTT. Its translation: CASRFRDGENTEAFF.

This chain links TRBV11-3 with TRBJ2-1; TRBD2 aligns across 8 bases. J gave up 2 bases and V 2 bases, and 11 bases lay outside the gene matches. The CDR3 has 18 residues. The germline CDR1 and CDR2 sequences are SGHNT and YENEEA. DNA of the CDR3: TGTGCCAGCAGCTTACGACTCCGCCACGGGAGGGCCTACAATGAGCAGTTCTTC. Protein: CASSLRLRHGRAYNEQFF.

The chain carries TRBV7-9 and TRBJ2-2; D might be TRBD1 or TRBD2, each matching 5 bases. Germline V gives CDR1 SEHNR, CDR2 FQNEAQ (reference sequence). This CDR3 comprises 15 residues. The V gene lost 6 bases and the J gene lost 3 bases, with 14 bases spanning the gap. The CDR3 nucleotides are TGTGCCAGCAGTCGGGACCTTGGAGACACCGGGGAGCTGTTTTTT. It translates to CASSRDLGDTGELFF. The full variable domain, with the rest looked up from reference TRBV7-9 and TRBJ2-2, is DTGVSQNPRHKITKRGQNVTFRCDPISEHNRLYWYRQTLGQGPEFLTYFQNEAQLEKSRLLSDRFSAERPKGSFSTLEIQRTEQGDSAMYLCASSRDLGDTGELFFGEGSRLTVL.

The chain carries TRBV28 and TRBJ1-2; possible D gene TRBD1, 6 bases. CDR3 length: 15 residues. Germline V lookup: CDR1 MDHEN, CDR2 SYDVKM. V shed 6 bases and J shed 4 bases, with 18 bases lying between them. CDR3 DNA: TGTGCCAGCAGAATGAACAGGGAATATATCTATGGCTACACCTTC. Translated, it gives CASRMNREYIYGYTF.

CDR3 nucleotide sequence: TGTGCCAGCAGTTTATATGGCAGGGGGCTTGGCACCGGGGAGCTGTTTTTT. It specifies CASSLYGRGLGTGELFF. This chain uses TRBV27 with TRBJ2-2; 8 bases line up with TRBD1. This CDR3 region has 17 residues. V shed 1 base and J 4 bases; nucleotides not matched to a gene: 8. Germline CDR1 is MNHEY and CDR2 is SMNVEV (reference sequence).

The CDR3 DNA sequence: TGTGCCAGCAGCCTGGGAGTTCCCCACGAGCAGTACTTC. It encodes CASSLGVPHEQYF. The chain is built from TRBV13 and TRBJ2-7; tentative D call: TRBD2 (5 bases). Trimming removed 5 bases from V and 5 bases from J, with 13 bases in between. The CDR3 has 13 amino acids. CDR1 is PRHDT and CDR2 is FYEKMQ in the germline V gene (reference sequence).